This section outlines one T cell receptor beta chain sequence together with its context. This CDR3 contains 14 residues. Trimming at V came to 3 bases and at J to 3 bases, leaving 2 bases not matched to a gene. Germline CDR1 and CDR2: SEHNR and FQNEAQ (reference sequence). These data belong to a study of control samples from healthy donors and cancer patients. The method was immunoSEQ multiplex PCR; TCRdb's version includes in-frame clones alone and lacks a portion of them. Seen here are roughly 95,000 clones, roughly nine tenths observed once, and the top ten hold approximately 1%. This receptor was obtained from a woman between 25 and 40 years old in good health. What was sequenced was blood. The rearrangement uses TRBV7-9 and TRBJ2-7, with 10 bases lining up with TRBD1. The CDR3 nucleotides are TGTGCCAGCAGCTTCCGGGACAGGGGCTACGAGCAGTACTTC. Its translation is CASSFRDRGYEQYF.